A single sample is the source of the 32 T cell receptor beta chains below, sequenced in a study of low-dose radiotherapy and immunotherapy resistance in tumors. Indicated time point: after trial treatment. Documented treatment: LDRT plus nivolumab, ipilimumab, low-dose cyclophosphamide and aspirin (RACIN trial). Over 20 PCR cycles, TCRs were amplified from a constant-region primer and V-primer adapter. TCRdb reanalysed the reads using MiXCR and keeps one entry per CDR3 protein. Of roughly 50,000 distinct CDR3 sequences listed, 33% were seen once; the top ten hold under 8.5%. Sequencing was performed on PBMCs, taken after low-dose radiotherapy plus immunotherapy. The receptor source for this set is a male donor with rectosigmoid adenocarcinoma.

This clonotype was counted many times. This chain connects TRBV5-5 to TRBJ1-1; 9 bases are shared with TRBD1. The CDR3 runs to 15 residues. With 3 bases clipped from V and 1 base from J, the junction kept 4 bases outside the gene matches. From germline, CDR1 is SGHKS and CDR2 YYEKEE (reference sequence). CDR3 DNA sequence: TGTGCCAGCAGCTCACAGGGGGCTGGGAACACTGAAGCTTTCTTT. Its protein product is CASSSQGAGNTEAFF.

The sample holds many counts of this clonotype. The CDR3 is CASSLRGQPQHF. The CDR3 region has the DNA TGTGCCAGCAGTTTAAGAGGCCAGCCCCAGCATTTT. J is TRBJ1-5 and V is TRBV28; no definite D call. CDR1 is MDHEN and CDR2 is SYDVKM in the germline V gene. V lost 2 bases to trimming and J lost 7 bases, with 6 bases between them. The CDR3 runs 12 residues.

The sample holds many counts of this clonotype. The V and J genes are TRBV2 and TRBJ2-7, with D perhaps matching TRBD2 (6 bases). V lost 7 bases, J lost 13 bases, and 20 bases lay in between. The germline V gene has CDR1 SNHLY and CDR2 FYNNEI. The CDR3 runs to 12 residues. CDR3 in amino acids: CASTTTWEARYF. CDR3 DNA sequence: TGTGCCAGCACTACTACCTGGGAGGCGCGATACTTC.

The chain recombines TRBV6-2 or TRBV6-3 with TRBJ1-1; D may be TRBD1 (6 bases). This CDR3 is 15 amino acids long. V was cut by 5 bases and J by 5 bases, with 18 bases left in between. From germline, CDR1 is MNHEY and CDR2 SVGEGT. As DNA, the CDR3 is TGTGCCAGCAGTACCCAGGGGACCTCTGGGACTGAAGCTTTCTTT. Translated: CASSTQGTSGTEAFF.

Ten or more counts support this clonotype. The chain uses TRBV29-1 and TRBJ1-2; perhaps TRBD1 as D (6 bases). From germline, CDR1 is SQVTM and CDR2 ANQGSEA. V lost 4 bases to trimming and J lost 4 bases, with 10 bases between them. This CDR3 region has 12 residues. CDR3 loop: CSVGDTTYGYTF. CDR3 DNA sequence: TGCAGCGTTGGGGACACGACCTATGGCTACACCTTC.

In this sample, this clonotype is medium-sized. Here the CDR3 DNA reads TGTGCCAGCAGTGGCGACCGTAGGGGTACTGAAGCTTTCTTT. Translating gives CASSGDRRGTEAFF. The chain is built from TRBV6-2 or TRBV6-3 and TRBJ1-1, with a weak D call TRBD1 (5 bases). The germline V gene has CDR1 MNHEY and CDR2 SVGEGT. Trimming took off 5 bases at V and 5 bases at J, with 15 bases between the two ends. The CDR3 length is 14 residues.

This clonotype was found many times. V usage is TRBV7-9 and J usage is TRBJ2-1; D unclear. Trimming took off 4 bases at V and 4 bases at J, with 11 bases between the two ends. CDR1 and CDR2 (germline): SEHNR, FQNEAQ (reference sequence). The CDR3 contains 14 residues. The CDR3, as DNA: TGTGCCAGCAGCTCCCACATATTTTACAATGAGCAGTTCTTC. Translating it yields CASSSHIFYNEQFF.

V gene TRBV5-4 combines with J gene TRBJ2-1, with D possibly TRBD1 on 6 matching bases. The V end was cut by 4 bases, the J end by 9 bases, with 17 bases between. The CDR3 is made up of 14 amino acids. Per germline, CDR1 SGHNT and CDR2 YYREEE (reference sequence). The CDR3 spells CASSVGLVQGEQFF. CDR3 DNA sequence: TGTGCCAGCAGCGTAGGACTGGTACAGGGTGAGCAGTTCTTC. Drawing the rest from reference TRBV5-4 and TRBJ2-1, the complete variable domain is ETGVTQSPTHLIKTRGQQVTLRCSSQSGHNTVSWYQQALGQGPQFIFQYYREEENGRGNFPPRFSGLQFPNYSSELNVNALELDDSALYLCASSVGLVQGEQFFGPGTRLTVL.

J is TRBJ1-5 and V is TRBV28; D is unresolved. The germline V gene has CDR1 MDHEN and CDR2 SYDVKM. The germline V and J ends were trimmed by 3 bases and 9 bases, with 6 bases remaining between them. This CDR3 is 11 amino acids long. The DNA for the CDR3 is TGTGCCAGCAGTTTGATAGGGCCCCAGCATTTT. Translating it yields CASSLIGPQHF.

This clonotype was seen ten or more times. The CDR3 reads CASSLGGRAADTQYF. The CDR3 DNA reads as TGTGCCAGCAGCTTAGGGGGGAGGGCGGCAGATACGCAGTATTTT. V usage is TRBV7-2 and J usage is TRBJ2-3; 7 nucleotides agree with TRBD2. Germline V gene sequence: CDR1 SGHTA, CDR2 FQGNSA. CDR3 size: 15 residues. V was pared by 1 base and J by 4 bases, with 5 bases of the junction left unmatched.

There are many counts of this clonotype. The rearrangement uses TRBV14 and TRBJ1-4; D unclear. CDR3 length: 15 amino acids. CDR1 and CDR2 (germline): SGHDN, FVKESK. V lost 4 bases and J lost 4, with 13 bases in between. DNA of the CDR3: TGTGCCAGCAGCCGGATCAGGCTGAATAATGAAAAACTGTTTTTT. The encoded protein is CASSRIRLNNEKLFF.

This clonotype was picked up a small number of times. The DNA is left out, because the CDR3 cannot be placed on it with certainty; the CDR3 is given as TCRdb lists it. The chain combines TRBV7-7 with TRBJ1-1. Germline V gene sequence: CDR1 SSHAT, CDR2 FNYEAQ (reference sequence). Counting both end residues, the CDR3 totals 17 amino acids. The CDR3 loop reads CASSWALWGWDTEAFFF.

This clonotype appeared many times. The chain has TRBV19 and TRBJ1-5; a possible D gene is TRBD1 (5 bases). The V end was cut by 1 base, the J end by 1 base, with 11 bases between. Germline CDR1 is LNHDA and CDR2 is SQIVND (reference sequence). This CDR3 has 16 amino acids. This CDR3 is CASSIGQGSSNQPQHF. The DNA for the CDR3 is TGTGCCAGTAGTATAGGTCAGGGCTCGAGCAATCAGCCCCAGCATTTT.

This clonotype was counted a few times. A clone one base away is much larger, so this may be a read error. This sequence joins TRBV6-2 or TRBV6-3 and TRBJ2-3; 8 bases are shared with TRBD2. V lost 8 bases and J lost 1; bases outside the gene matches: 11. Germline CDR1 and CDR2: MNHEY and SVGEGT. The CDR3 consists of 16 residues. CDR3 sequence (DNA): TGTGCCAGCCGCGGCGGGGGGACGACTCGCACAGATACGCAGTATTTT. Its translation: CASRGGGTTRTDTQYF.

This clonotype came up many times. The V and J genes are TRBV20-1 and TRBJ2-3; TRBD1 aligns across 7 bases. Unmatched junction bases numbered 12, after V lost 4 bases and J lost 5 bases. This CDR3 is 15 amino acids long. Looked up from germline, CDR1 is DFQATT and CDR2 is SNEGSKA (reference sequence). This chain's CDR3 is CSANRDSHPQDTQYF. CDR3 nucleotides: TGCAGTGCTAACCGGGACAGCCATCCCCAAGATACGCAGTATTTT.

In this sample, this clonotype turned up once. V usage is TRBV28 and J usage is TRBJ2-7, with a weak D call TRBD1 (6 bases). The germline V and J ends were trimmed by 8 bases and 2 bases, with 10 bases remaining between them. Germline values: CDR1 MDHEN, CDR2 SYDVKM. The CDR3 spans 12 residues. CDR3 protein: CASRKGAYEQYF. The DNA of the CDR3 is TGTGCCAGCCGTAAGGGGGCCTACGAGCAGTACTTC.

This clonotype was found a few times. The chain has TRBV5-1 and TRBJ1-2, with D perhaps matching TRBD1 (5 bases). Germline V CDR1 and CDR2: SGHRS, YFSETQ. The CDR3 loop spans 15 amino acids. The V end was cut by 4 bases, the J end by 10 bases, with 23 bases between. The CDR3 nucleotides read TGCGCCAGCAGCACCCGAGGGGCCACCACGGGGGACTACACCTTC. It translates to CASSTRGATTGDYTF.

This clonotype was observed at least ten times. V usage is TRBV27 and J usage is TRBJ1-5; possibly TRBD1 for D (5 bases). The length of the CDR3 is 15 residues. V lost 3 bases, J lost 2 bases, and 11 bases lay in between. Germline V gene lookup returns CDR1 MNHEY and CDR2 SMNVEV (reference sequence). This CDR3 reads CASSFGTGGNQPQHF. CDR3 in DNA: TGTGCCAGCAGTTTCGGGACGGGAGGCAATCAGCCCCAGCATTTT.

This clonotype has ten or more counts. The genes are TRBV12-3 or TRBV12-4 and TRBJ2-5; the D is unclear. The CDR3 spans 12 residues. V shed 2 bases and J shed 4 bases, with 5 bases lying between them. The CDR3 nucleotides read TGTGCCAGCAGTTTAATGGGAGAGACCCAGTACTTC. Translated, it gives CASSLMGETQYF.

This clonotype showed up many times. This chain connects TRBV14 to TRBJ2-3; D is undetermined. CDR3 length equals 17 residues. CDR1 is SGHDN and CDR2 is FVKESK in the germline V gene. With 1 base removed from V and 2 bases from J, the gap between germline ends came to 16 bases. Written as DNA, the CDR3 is TGTGCCAGCAGCCAAGTCCGGGTTGGCAGGATCACAGATACGCAGTATTTT. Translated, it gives CASSQVRVGRITDTQYF.

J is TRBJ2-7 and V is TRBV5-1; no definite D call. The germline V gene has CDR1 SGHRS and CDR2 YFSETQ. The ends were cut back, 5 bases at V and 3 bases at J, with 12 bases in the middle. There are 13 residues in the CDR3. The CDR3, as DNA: TGCGCCAGCAGGGAGAGAGTAGGCTACGAGCAGTACTTC. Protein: CASRERVGYEQYF.

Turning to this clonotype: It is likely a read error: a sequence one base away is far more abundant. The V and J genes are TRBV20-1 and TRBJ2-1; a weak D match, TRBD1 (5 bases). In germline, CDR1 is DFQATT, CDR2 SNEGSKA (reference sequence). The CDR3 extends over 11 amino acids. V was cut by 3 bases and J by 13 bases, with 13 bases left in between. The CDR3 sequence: CSARPGNIQFF. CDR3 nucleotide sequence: TGCAGTGCTAGGCCAGGGAACATTCAGTTCTTC.

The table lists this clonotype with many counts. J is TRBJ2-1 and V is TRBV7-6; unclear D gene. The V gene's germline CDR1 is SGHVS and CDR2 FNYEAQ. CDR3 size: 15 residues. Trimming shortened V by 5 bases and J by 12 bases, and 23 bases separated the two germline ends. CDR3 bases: TGTGCCAGCAGCCAATCGCCCTCTTTGACTGGTGGGCAGTTCTTC. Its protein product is CASSQSPSLTGGQFF.

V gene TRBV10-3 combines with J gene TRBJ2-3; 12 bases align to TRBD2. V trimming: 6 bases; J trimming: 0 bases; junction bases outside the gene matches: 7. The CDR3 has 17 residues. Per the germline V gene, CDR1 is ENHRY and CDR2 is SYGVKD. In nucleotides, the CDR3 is TGTGCCATCAGCTCGAATCTAGCGGGAGGGAGCACAGATACGCAGTATTTT. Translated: CAISSNLAGGSTDTQYF.

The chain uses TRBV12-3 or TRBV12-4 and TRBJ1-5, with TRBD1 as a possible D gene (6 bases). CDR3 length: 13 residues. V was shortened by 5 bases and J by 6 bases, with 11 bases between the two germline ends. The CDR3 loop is CASSPQGPQPQHF. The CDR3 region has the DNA TGTGCCAGCAGTCCACAGGGCCCTCAGCCCCAGCATTTT.

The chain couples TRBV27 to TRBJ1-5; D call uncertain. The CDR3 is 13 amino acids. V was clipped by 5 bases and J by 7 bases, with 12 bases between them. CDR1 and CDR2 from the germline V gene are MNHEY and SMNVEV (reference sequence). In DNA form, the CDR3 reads TGTGCCAGCAGTGATCATGAGAGGCAGCCCCAGCATTTT. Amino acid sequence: CASSDHERQPQHF.

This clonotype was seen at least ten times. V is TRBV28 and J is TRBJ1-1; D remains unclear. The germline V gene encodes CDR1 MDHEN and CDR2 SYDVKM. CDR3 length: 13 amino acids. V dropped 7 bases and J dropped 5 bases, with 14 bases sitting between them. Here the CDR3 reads CASKLGLGTEAFF. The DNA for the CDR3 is TGTGCCAGCAAACTGGGCCTTGGGACTGAAGCTTTCTTT.

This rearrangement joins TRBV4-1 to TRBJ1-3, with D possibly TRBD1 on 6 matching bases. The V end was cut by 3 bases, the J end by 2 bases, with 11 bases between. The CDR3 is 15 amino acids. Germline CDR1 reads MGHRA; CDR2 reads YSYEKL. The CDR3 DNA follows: TGCGCCAGCAGCCAGGACCAGGGGACTGGAAACACCATATATTTT. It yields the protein CASSQDQGTGNTIYF.

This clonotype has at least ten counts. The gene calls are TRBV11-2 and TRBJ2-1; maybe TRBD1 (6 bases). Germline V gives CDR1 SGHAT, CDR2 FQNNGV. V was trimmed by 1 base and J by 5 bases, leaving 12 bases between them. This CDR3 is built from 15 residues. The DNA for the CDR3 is TGTGCCAGCAGCTTAGTAACAGGGAAGAACAATGAGCAGTTCTTC. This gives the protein CASSLVTGKNNEQFF.

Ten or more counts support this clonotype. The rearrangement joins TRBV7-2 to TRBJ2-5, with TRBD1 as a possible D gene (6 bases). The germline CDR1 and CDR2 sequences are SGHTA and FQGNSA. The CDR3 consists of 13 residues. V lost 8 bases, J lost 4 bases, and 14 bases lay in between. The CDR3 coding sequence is TGTGCCAGCGGATTACAGGGAACAGAGACCCAGTACTTC. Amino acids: CASGLQGTETQYF. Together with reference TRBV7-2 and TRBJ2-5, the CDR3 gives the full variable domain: GAGVSQSPSNKVTEKGKDVELRCDPISGHTALYWYRQSLGQGLEFLIYFQGNSAPDKSGLPSDRFSAERTGGSVSTLTIQRTQQEDSAVYLCASGLQGTETQYFGPGTRLLVL.

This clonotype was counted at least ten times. The CDR3, as DNA: TGCGCCAGCAGCGGGACAGGGGATGAGCAGTTCTTC. This encodes CASSGTGDEQFF. The rearrangement uses TRBV5-1 and TRBJ2-1; 10 bases are a match to TRBD1. The V gene end was trimmed by 4 bases and the J gene end by 8 bases; junction bases not matched to a gene: 0. From germline, CDR1 is SGHRS and CDR2 YFSETQ. CDR3 length: 12 amino acids.

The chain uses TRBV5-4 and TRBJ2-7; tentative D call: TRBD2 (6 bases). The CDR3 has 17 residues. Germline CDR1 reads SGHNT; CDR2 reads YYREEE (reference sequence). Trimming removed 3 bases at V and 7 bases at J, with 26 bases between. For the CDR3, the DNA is TGTGCCAGCAGCTCCCCGCCGGGGGAGGCCACGACACGGGAGCAGTACTTC. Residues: CASSSPPGEATTREQYF.